This T cell receptor (beta chain) appears in the sequencing data of a study of blood T cell repertoires in COVID-19 (dated by TCRdb to about 2020). Regarding the complete study: Samples from collaborators originated in the United States, Italy and Spain and spanned both the acute and convalescent phases of COVID-19. The prospective study material was composed of cDNA or gDNA derived from T cells, B-cell-depleted T cells, or PBMCs. The dataset comprised deeply sampled blood TCRbeta repertoires from subjects exposed to, actively infected with, or recovered from COVID-19. A freely available public database, intended as a resource for researchers studying the immune response to SARS-CoV-2, is where the repertoires were released. The samples were drawn from the first 160 participants of the ongoing ImmuneRACE study and from over 950 subjects provided by 6 global collaborators. A de-identified subject ID, COVID-19 status, age in years and sex were almost always included in the sample metadata. Where available, HLA class I and class II types were obtained from metadata supplied by the sample provider rather than from assay-based typing.

In Seattle, one collaborating source enrolled patients while the infection was active and tracked those patients longitudinally over the course of disease. Whole blood was collected in K2EDTA tubes by collaborating institutions according to the institutions' own protocols. For TCRbeta analysis, collaborators shipped samples in one of three forms: frozen whole blood, isolated PBMCs, or DNA extracted from either of those sample types. At the junction V is shortened by 0 bases and J by 0 bases, with 6 bases in between. The CDR3 spans 14 residues, from the cysteine through the phenylalanine. The only DNA kept is the CDR3, 42 bases in frame from the first base. Per the germline V gene, MNHEY is the CDR1 and SVGEGT is the CDR2. The immunoSEQ Assay, a bias-controlled multiplex PCR, was used to amplify TCRbeta CDR3 regions from genomic DNA. The study's processing was this. Within the assay, amplification of reference gene primers was used to estimate how many nucleated cells each sample contained. Sequence reads were collapsed and filtered to measure the absolute abundance of every unique TCRbeta CDR3 rearrangement. For each sample, productive Simpson clonality was calculated by taking the square root of Simpson's diversity index across productive rearrangements. TCRdb provides this immuneACCESS table in a form limited to in-frame rearrangements. Some clones are lacking; in checked studies, under half of them reflect an unresolved V gene, and why the rest are absent is not known. Clonal size and the V and J genes are those of that table, whereas D and trimming came from the DNA. For this sample there are fewer than 250,000 clones; 80% to 95% appear just once. The top ten hold 0.75% to 1% of the sample.

Details on this clone: Its target antigen remains unknown. Within one base of it there is no much larger clone, and no base qualities were kept.

The investigation overall reported the following: The amount of clinical and demographic metadata varied by source and participant and was provided uncurated.

Rearrangement joined TRBV6-2 or TRBV6-3 to TRBJ2-7, with no confident D gene call. The sequence was obtained from a man between 60 and 70 years old with COVID-19, enrolled during active disease. Sequenced: peripheral blood. CDR3 reads: CASSYSTASYEQYF. The sequenced DNA: TGTGCCAGCAGTTACTCTACAGCCTCCTACGAGCAGTACTTC.